This T cell receptor beta chain stems from a study of T cells in Graves' hyperthyroidism and ophthalmopathy. Germline lookup yields CDR1 DFQATT and CDR2 SNEGSKA (reference sequence). Germline trimming cut 1 base from V and 10 bases from J; bases unmatched to any gene: 5. CDR3 length equals 13 residues. Amplified TCR beta CDR3 regions came from RNA transcripts. The HTBI primer set was used in a first-round RT-PCR of the TCR CDR3. TCRdb re-called the multiplex PCR reads through MiXCR, storing one row per CDR3 protein. The sample has 480,000 or so distinct CDR3 sequences; 13% to 15% are singletons. No progression to ophthalmopathy during 18 months of follow-up defined stable disease. Clinical symptoms, serum thyroxine and TRAb, thyroid ultrasound and orbital computed tomography together formed the diagnostic basis. This clonotype has a count of ten or more.

V is TRBV20-1 and J is TRBJ2-1; 9 bases agree with TRBD2. The clonotype originates from a woman aged 18-29 years with Graves' hyperthyroidism. Sequenced input: blood. The CDR3 DNA reads as TGCAGTGCTAGAGCGACTAGCGGACAGGAGCAGTTCTTC. Amino acid sequence: CSARATSGQEQFF.